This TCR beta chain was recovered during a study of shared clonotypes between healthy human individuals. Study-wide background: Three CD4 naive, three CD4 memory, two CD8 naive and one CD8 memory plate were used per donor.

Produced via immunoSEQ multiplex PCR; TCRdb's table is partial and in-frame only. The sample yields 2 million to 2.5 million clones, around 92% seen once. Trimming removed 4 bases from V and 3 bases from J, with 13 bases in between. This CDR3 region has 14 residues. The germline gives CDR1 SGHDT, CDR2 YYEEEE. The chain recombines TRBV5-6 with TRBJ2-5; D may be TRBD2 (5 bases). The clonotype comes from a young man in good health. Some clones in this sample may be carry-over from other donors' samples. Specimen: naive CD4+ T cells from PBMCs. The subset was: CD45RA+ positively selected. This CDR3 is CASSASPGKETQYF. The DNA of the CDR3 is TGTGCCAGCAGCGCATCTCCGGGGAAAGAGACCCAGTACTTC.